A single sample is the source of the 8 T cell receptor beta chains below, sequenced in a study of shared clonotypes between healthy human individuals. Libraries were prepared by immunoSEQ multiplex PCR; TCRdb keeps only in-frame clonotypes and omits some of them. The sample gives 2 million to 2.5 million clones, 85% to 95% of which show up once; 0.37% is in the top ten. The source material was naive CD4+ T cells from PBMCs. Subset here: CD45RA+ positively selected. These receptors were obtained from a man aged 18 to 29 in good health. Some clones in this sample may be carry-over from other donors' samples.

On this clone itself: Other DNA sequences in the sample encode the same CDR3. The chain recombines TRBV5-1 with TRBJ2-7; D unresolved. Germline CDR1 reads SGHRS; CDR2 reads YFSETQ. V was trimmed by 0 bases and J by 6 bases, leaving 7 bases between them. The CDR3 sequence is 12 residues long. The CDR3: CASSLVPGEQYF. The DNA for the CDR3 is TGCGCCAGCAGCTTGGTACCGGGCGAGCAGTACTTC.

Comment on this clone: This CDR3 is also generated by other DNA sequences in the sample. The chain has TRBV2 and TRBJ1-5; D possibly corresponds to TRBD1 (5 bases). The CDR3 runs 14 residues. The V gene's germline CDR1 is SNHLY and CDR2 FYNNEI. Trimming cost V 3 bases and J 5 bases, with 11 bases left between them. CDR3 DNA: TGTGCCAGCAGTGAGCAGGGCGTGGATCAGCCCCAGCATTTT. It is translated as CASSEQGVDQPQHF.

CDR3 coding DNA: TGTGCCAGCAGTTTATGGGCTAGCGGGAGCTCCTACAATGAGCAGTTCTTC. It translates to CASSLWASGSSYNEQFF. The J gene is TRBJ2-1, the V gene TRBV27; 10 positions match TRBD2. Germline-derived CDR1 and CDR2 are MNHEY and SMNVEV (reference sequence). V shed 1 base, J shed 0 bases, and the junction held 3 bases outside the gene matches. The CDR3 consists of 17 residues.

This chain links TRBV4-1 with TRBJ2-5; 9 nucleotides line up with TRBD1. CDR3 size: 17 residues. Losses at the gene ends were 0 bases for V and 1 base for J; bases not matched to a gene: 6. Germline-derived CDR1 and CDR2 are MGHRA and YSYEKL. The CDR3 DNA sequence: TGCGCCAGCAGCCAAGATCAGGGGACAGGGACCCAAGAGACCCAGTACTTC. Translated, it gives CASSQDQGTGTQETQYF.

The chain combines TRBV6-5 with TRBJ1-5; weak D call: TRBD1 (5 bases). Germline CDR1 MNHEY, CDR2 SVGAGI. The CDR3 spans 15 residues. The V end lost 0 bases, the J end lost 2 bases, and 8 bases lay between the germline ends. CDR3 nucleotide sequence: TGTGCCAGCAGTTACTCTGCCAGGGGCAATCAGCCCCAGCATTTT. This sequence encodes CASSYSARGNQPQHF.

In DNA, the CDR3 is TGTGCCAGCAGCCATTCCCGGGCCCGGCAGGACACCTTC. It is translated as CASSHSRARQDTF. The genes are TRBV6-1 and TRBJ1-2; no definite D call. Germline V CDR1 and CDR2: MNHNS, SASEGT. V was trimmed by 6 bases and J by 12 bases, leaving 20 bases between them. This CDR3 has 13 residues.

The chain joins TRBV7-2 to TRBJ1-1; possible D gene TRBD1, 5 bases. Germline V lookup: CDR1 SGHTA, CDR2 FQGNSA. The V end was cut by 8 bases, the J end by 4 bases, with 14 bases between. This CDR3 contains 13 residues. The CDR3 is CASGTYTSTEAFF. For the CDR3, the DNA is TGTGCCAGCGGGACTTACACCAGCACTGAAGCTTTCTTT.

The chain joins TRBV7-2 to TRBJ1-2; D uncertain. The V end was cut by 1 base, the J end by 4 bases, with 13 bases between. The CDR3 runs 15 residues. Germline lookup yields CDR1 SGHTA and CDR2 FQGNSA. CDR3 sequence: CASSLGSGGPYGYTF. CDR3 DNA: TGTGCCAGCAGCTTAGGCTCTGGCGGTCCCTATGGCTACACCTTC.